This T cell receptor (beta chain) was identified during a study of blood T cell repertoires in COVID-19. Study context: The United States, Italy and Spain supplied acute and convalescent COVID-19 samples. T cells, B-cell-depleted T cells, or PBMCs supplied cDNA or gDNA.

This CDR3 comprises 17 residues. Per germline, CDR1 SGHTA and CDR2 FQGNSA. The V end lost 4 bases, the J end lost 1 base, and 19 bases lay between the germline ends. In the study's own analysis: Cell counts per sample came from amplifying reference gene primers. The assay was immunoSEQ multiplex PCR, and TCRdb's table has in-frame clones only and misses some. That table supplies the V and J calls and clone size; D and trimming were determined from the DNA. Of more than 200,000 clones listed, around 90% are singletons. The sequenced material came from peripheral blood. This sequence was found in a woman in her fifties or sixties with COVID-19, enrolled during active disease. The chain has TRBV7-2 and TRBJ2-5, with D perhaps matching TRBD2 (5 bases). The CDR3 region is CASSSSRGVGPQETQYF. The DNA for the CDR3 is TGTGCCAGCAGCTCCAGTCGGGGTGTGGGCCCCCAAGAGACCCAGTACTTC. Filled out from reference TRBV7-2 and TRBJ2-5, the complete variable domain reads GAGVSQSPSNKVTEKGKDVELRCDPISGHTALYWYRQSLGQGLEFLIYFQGNSAPDKSGLPSDRFSAERTGGSVSTLTIQRTQQEDSAVYLCASSSSRGVGPQETQYFGPGTRLLVL.